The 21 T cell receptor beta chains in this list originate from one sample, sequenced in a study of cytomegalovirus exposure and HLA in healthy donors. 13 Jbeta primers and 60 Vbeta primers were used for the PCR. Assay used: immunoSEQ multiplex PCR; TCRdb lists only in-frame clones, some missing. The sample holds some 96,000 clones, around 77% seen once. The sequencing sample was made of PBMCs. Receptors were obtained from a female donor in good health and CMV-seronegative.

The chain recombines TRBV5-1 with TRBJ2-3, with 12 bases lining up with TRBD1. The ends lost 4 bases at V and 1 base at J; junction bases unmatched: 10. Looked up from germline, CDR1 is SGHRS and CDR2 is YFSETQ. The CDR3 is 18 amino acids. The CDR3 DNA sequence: TGCGCCAGCAGCCTATTTGAAGGGACAGGGGGCGGCACAGATACGCAGTATTTT. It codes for CASSLFEGTGGGTDTQYF. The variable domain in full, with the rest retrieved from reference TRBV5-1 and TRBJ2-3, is KAGVTQTPRYLIKTRGQQVTLSCSPISGHRSVSWYQQTPGQGLQFLFEYFSETQRNKGNFPGRFSGRQFSNSRSEMNVSTLELGDSALYLCASSLFEGTGGGTDTQYFGPGTRLTVL.

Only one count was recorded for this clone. In DNA, the CDR3 is TGTGCCAGCAGTTTACCGGGACAGGGGATGTCTGAGCAGTTCTTC. Its protein product is CASSLPGQGMSEQFF. V and J are TRBV28 and TRBJ2-1; TRBD1 agrees at 10 bases. Unmatched junction bases numbered 7, after V lost 2 bases and J lost 9 bases. The germline gives CDR1 MDHEN, CDR2 SYDVKM. The CDR3 length is 15 residues.

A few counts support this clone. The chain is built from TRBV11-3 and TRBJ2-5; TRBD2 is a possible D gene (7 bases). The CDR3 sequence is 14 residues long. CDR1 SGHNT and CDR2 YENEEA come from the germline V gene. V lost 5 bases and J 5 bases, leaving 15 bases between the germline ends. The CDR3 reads CASSIRGARETQYF. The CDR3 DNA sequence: TGTGCCAGCAGCATTCGGGGGGCCAGGGAGACCCAGTACTTC. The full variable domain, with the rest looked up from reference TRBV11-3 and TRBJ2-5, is EAGVVQSPRYKIIEKKQPVAFWCNPISGHNTLYWYLQNLGQGPELLIRYENEEAVDDSQLPKDRFSAERLKGVDSTLKIQPAELGDSAVYLCASSIRGARETQYFGPGTRLLVL.

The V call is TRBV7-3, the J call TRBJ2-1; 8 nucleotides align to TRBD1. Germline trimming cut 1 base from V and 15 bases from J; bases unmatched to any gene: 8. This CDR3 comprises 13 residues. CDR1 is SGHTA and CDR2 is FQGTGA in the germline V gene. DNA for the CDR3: TGTGCCAGCAGCTTAATTCCGGCAGGGGGCTTGTTCTTC. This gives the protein CASSLIPAGGLFF.

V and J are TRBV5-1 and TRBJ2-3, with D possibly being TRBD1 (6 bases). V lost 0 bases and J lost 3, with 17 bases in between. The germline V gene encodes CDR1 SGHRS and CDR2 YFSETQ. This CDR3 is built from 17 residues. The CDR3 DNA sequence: TGCGCCAGCAGCTTGGTGGGTAGGGGGATAAGGACAGATACGCAGTATTTT. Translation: CASSLVGRGIRTDTQYF.

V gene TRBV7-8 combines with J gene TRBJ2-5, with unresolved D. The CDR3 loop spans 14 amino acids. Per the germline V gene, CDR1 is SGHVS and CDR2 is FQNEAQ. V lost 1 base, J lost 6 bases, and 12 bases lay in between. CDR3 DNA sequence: TGTGCCAGCAGCTTAGGACACAGAGACAAGACCCAGTACTTC. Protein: CASSLGHRDKTQYF.

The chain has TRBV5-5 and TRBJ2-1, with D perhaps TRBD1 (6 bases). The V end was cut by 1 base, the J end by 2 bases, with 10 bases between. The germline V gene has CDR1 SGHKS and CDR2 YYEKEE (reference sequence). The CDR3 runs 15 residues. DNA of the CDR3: TGTGCCAGCAGCTTGCAACAGGGAACCTACAATGAGCAGTTCTTC. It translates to CASSLQQGTYNEQFF.

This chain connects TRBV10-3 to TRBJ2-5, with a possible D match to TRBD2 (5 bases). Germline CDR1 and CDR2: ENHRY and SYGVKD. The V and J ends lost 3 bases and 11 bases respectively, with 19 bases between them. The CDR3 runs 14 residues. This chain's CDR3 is CAISDRSPSWEQYF. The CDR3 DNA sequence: TGTGCCATCAGTGACCGGTCCCCTTCCTGGGAGCAGTACTTC.

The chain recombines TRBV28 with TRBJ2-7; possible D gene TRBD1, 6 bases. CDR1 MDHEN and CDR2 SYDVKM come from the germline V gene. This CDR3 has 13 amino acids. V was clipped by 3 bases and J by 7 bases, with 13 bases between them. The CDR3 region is CASSFMGQGEQYF. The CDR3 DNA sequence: TGTGCCAGCAGTTTCATGGGCCAGGGGGAGCAGTACTTC.

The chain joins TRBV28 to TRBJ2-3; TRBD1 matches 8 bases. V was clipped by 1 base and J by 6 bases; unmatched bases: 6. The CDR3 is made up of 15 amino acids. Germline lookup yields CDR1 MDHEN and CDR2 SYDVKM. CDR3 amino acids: CASSLYSGGRDTQYF. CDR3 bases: TGTGCCAGCAGTTTATACTCAGGGGGCAGGGATACGCAGTATTTT.

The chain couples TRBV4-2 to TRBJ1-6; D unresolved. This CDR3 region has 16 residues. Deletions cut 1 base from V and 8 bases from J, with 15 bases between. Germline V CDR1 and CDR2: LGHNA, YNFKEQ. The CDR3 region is CASSQVSGFLDSPLHF. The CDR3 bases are TGTGCCAGCAGCCAAGTATCCGGGTTTTTGGATTCACCCCTCCACTTT.

The CDR3 bases are TGTGCCAGCAGCCCGAGGACAGGGAGCACAGATACGCAGTATTTT. Its protein product is CASSPRTGSTDTQYF. The rearrangement joins TRBV7-3 to TRBJ2-3; 8 bases are a match to TRBD1. The V segment lost 5 bases and the J segment 0 bases; nucleotides outside the gene matches: 4. The germline V gene has CDR1 SGHTA and CDR2 FQGTGA. CDR3 length: 15 residues.

The CDR3 nucleotides read TGTGCCAGCAGCCGTCTAGCGGGGCCCTACAATGAGCAGTTCTTC. Translation gives CASSRLAGPYNEQFF. The chain joins TRBV7-3 to TRBJ2-1, with 9 nucleotides matching TRBD2. CDR1 and CDR2 from the germline V gene are SGHTA and FQGTGA. This CDR3 comprises 15 residues. Losses at the gene ends were 5 bases for V and 2 bases for J; bases not matched to a gene: 4.

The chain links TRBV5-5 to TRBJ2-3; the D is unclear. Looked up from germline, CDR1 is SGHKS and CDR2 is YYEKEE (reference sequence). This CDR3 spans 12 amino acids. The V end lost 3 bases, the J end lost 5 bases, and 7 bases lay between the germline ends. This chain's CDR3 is CASSYVRDTQYF. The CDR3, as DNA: TGTGCCAGCAGCTACGTGAGAGATACGCAGTATTTT.

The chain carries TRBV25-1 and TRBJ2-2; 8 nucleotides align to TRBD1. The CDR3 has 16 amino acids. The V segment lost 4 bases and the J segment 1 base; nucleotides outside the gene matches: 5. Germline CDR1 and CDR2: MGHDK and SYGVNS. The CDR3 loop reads CASSGRGTGNTGELFF. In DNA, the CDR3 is TGTGCCAGCAGTGGAAGGGGGACAGGGAACACCGGGGAGCTGTTTTTT.

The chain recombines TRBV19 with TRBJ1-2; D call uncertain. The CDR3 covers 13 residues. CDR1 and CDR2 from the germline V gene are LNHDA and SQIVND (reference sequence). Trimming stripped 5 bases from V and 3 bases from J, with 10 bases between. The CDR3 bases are TGTGCCAGTAGTCTCGACATCTACTATGGCTACACCTTC. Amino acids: CASSLDIYYGYTF.

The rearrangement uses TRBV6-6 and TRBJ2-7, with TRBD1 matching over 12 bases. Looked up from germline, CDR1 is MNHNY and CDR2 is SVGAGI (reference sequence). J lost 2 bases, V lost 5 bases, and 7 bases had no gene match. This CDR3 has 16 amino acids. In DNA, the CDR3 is TGTGCCAGCAGTGACTGGGACAGGGGGCACACCTACGAGCAGTACTTC. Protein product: CASSDWDRGHTYEQYF.

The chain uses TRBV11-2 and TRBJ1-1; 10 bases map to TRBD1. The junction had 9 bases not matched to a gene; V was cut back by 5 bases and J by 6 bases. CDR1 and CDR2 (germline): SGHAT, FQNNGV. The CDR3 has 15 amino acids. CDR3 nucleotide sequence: TGTGCCAGCAGCCCCCGGGACAGGGGATTCGCTGAAGCTTTCTTT. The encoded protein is CASSPRDRGFAEAFF.

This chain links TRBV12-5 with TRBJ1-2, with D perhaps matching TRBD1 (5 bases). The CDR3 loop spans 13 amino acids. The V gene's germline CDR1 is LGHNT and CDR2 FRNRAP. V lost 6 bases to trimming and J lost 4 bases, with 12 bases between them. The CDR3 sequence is CASGGGVLYGYTF. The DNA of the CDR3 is TGTGCTAGTGGAGGAGGGGTCCTCTATGGCTACACCTTC.

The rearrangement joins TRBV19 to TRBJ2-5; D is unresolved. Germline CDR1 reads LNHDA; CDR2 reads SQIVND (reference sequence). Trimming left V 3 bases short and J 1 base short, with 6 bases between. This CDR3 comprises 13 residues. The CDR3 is CASSIILQETQYF. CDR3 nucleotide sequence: TGTGCCAGTAGTATTATCCTCCAAGAGACCCAGTACTTC.

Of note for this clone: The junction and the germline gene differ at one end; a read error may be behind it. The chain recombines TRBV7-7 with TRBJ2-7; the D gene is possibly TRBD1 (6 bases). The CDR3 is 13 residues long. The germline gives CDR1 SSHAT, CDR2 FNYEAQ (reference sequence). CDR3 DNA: TGTGCTAGCAGCTTACTTCAGGGGTACGAGCAGTACTTC. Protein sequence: CASSLLQGYEQYF.